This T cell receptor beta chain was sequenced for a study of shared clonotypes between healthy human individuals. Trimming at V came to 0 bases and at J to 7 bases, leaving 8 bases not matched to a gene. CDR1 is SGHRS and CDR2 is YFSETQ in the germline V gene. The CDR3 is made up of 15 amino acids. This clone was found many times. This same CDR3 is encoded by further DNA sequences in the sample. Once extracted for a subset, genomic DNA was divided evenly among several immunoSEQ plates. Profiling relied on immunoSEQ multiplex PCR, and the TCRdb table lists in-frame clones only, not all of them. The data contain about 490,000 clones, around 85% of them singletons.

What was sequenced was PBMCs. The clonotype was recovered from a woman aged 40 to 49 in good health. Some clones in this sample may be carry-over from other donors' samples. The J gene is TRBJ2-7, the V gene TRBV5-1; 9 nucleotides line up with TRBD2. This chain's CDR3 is CASSLGAGGPGEQYF. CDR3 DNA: TGCGCCAGCAGCTTGGGGGCGGGAGGGCCGGGTGAGCAGTACTTC.